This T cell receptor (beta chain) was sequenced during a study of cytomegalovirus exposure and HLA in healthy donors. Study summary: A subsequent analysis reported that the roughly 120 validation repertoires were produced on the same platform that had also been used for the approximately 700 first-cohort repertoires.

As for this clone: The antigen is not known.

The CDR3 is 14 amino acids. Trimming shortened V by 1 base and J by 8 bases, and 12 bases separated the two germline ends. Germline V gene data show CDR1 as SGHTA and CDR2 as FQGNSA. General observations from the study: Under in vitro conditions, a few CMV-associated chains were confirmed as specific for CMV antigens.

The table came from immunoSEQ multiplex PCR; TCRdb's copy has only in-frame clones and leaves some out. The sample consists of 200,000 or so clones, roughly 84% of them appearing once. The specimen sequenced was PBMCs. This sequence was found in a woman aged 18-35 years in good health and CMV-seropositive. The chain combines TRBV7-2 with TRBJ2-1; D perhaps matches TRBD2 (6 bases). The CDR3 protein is CASSLDGRIDEQFF. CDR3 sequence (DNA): TGTGCCAGCAGCTTAGACGGGAGAATCGATGAGCAGTTCTTC.